Below are 18 T cell receptor beta chains sequenced from a single sample in a study of OX40 agonist ivuxolimab in advanced cancers. Profiled with immunoSEQ multiplex PCR; TCRdb holds only in-frame clones, not every one. This sample carries tens of thousands of clones, roughly 94% of them seen once, and the ten largest clones take roughly 9.6%. Material: CD4+ or CD8+ T cells sorted from blood, obtained in a trial of the OX40 agonist ivuxolimab. The receptors were gathered from an adult with an advanced solid tumor such as melanoma, head and neck, liver or kidney cancer.

The chain is built from TRBV27 and TRBJ1-1, with D possibly TRBD1 on 6 matching bases. V shed 6 bases and J shed 3 bases, with 17 bases lying between them. Germline V gene lookup returns CDR1 MNHEY and CDR2 SMNVEV (reference sequence). The CDR3 length is 15 residues. CDR3 DNA sequence: TGTGCCAGCAGGGGAAGGGGGGGGTTTGACACTGAAGCTTTCTTT. Translation: CASRGRGGFDTEAFF.

The chain links TRBV11-2 to TRBJ2-7, with D uncertain. Trimming cost V 1 base and J 2 bases, with 6 bases left between them. Germline CDR1 is SGHAT and CDR2 is FQNNGV. This CDR3 spans 13 amino acids. CDR3 sequence: CASSLAGPYEQYF. CDR3 sequence (DNA): TGTGCCAGCAGCTTAGCCGGGCCCTACGAGCAGTACTTC. Using reference TRBV11-2 and TRBJ2-7 for the parts outside the CDR3, the full variable domain is EAGVAQSPRYKIIEKRQSVAFWCNPISGHATLYWYQQILGQGPKLLIQFQNNGVVDDSQLPKDRFSAERLKGVDSTLKIQPAKLEDSAVYLCASSLAGPYEQYFGPGTRLTVT.

V and J are TRBV10-1 and TRBJ2-1; D may be TRBD2 (6 bases). Trimming took 0 bases from V and 2 from J, leaving 11 bases between them. Per the germline V gene, CDR1 is WNHNN and CDR2 is SYGVQD (reference sequence). This CDR3 has 16 residues. The CDR3 sequence is CASSESPGSTYNEQFF. CDR3 nucleotide sequence: TGCGCCAGCAGTGAGTCTCCCGGGAGCACCTACAATGAGCAGTTCTTC.

CDR3 in DNA: TGCGCCAGCAGCCAAGATCAGAGGGGGGGGTCCTACGAGCAGTACTTC. As protein: CASSQDQRGGSYEQYF. The V and J genes are TRBV4-1 and TRBJ2-5; a weak D match, TRBD2 (7 bases). The DNA end favors TRBJ2-7, so the J call may be wrong. CDR3 length equals 16 residues. The germline CDR1 and CDR2 sequences are MGHRA and YSYEKL.

The gene calls are TRBV9 and TRBJ2-1, with 8 bases aligning to TRBD2. The germline gives CDR1 SGDLS, CDR2 YYNGEE. J lost 2 bases, V lost 1 base, and 8 bases had no gene match. The CDR3 loop spans 17 amino acids. As DNA, the CDR3 is TGTGCCAGCAGCGTATCTGGACGGGAGGGTCCCTACAATGAGCAGTTCTTC. This gives the protein CASSVSGREGPYNEQFF.

V is TRBV5-4 and J is TRBJ2-3, with D tentatively TRBD2 (6 bases). The germline V gene encodes CDR1 SGHNT and CDR2 YYREEE (reference sequence). The germline V and J ends were trimmed by 2 bases and 4 bases, with 14 bases remaining between them. This CDR3 comprises 15 residues. The CDR3 spells CASSFIAGMSDTQYF. Here the CDR3 DNA reads TGTGCCAGCAGCTTCATCGCGGGAATGTCAGATACGCAGTATTTT.

This clone has just one count. The chain couples TRBV10-3 to TRBJ2-1; no firm D call. The CDR3 is made up of 12 amino acids. V lost 2 bases to trimming and J lost 6 bases, with 5 bases between them. Germline values: CDR1 ENHRY, CDR2 SYGVKD. The CDR3 sequence is CAISETTNEQFF. In DNA form, the CDR3 reads TGTGCCATCAGTGAGACTACCAATGAGCAGTTCTTC.

This chain uses TRBV13 with TRBJ1-6; D unclear. Germline assignment: CDR1 PRHDT and CDR2 FYEKMQ (reference sequence). Trimming cost V 0 bases and J 3 bases, with 6 bases left between them. The CDR3 extends over 15 amino acids. CDR3 sequence reads: CASSLGGSYNSPLHF. The CDR3 nucleotides are TGTGCCAGCAGCTTAGGGGGAAGCTATAATTCACCCCTCCACTTT. Full variable domain (remainder filled in from reference TRBV13 and TRBJ1-6): AAGVIQSPRHLIKEKRETATLKCYPIPRHDTVYWYQQGPGQDPQFLISFYEKMQSDKGSIPDRFSAQQFSDYHSELNMSSLELGDSALYFCASSLGGSYNSPLHFGNGTRLTVT.

The V gene is TRBV7-3, the J gene TRBJ2-1, with a possible D match to TRBD2 (5 bases). The germline gives CDR1 SGHTA, CDR2 FQGTGA. Trimming stripped 2 bases from V and 6 bases from J, with 8 bases between. This CDR3 is built from 13 residues. The CDR3 spells CASSLGGFNEQFF. CDR3 DNA sequence: TGTGCCAGCAGCTTAGGAGGTTTCAATGAGCAGTTCTTC.

The chain employs TRBV28 and TRBJ2-1; no firm D call. V lost 6 bases, J lost 0 bases, and 9 bases lay in between. The germline V gene encodes CDR1 MDHEN and CDR2 SYDVKM. CDR3 size: 14 residues. This chain's CDR3 is CASSVTSSYNEQFF. The CDR3 DNA is TGTGCCAGCAGCGTGACGAGCTCCTACAATGAGCAGTTCTTC.

This chain uses TRBV7-9 with TRBJ1-2, with 7 bases aligning to TRBD1. The CDR3 consists of 14 residues. V trimming: 1 base; J trimming: 4 bases; junction bases outside the gene matches: 3. Germline V CDR1 and CDR2: SEHNR, FQNEAQ (reference sequence). The CDR3 spells CASSLDGTVYGYTF. CDR3 DNA: TGTGCCAGCAGCTTAGATGGGACAGTCTATGGCTACACCTTC.

The chain couples TRBV25-1 to TRBJ1-2; no definite D call. Trimming left V 6 bases short and J 2 bases short, with 10 bases between. The V gene's germline CDR1 is MGHDK and CDR2 SYGVNS. The CDR3 runs to 13 residues. CDR3 amino acids: CASSPGGNYGYTF. Written as DNA, the CDR3 is TGTGCCAGCAGCCCGGGAGGGAACTATGGCTACACCTTC.

This chain uses TRBV14 with TRBJ2-3; 7 nucleotides match TRBD1. The germline V gene encodes CDR1 SGHDN and CDR2 FVKESK. This CDR3 is built from 17 residues. The ends lost 0 bases at V and 0 bases at J; junction bases unmatched: 6. This chain's CDR3 is CASSQDYLTGSTDTQYF. CDR3 DNA: TGTGCCAGCAGCCAAGATTATTTGACAGGGAGCACAGATACGCAGTATTTT.

This CDR3 is CASRVLAASYEQYF. The CDR3 coding sequence is TGTGCCAGCAGGGTCCTAGCGGCCTCCTACGAGCAGTACTTC. The gene calls are TRBV13 and TRBJ2-5; 7 bases line up with TRBD2. The end of the DNA aligns better with TRBJ2-7, so the J call may be wrong. CDR1 is PRHDT and CDR2 is FYEKMQ in the germline V gene (reference sequence). The CDR3 contains 14 residues.

The genes are TRBV6-6 and TRBJ2-5; TRBD1 matches at 10 bases. This CDR3 is built from 14 residues. J gave up 5 bases and V 5 bases, and 5 bases lay outside the gene matches. The germline V gene has CDR1 MNHNY and CDR2 SVGAGI (reference sequence). The CDR3 DNA follows: TGTGCCAGCAGTGACAGGGGGCCTGGGGAGACCCAGTACTTC. Translation gives CASSDRGPGETQYF.

The chain employs TRBV19 and TRBJ2-7; the D gene is possibly TRBD2 (5 bases). V was trimmed by 6 bases and J by 3 bases, leaving 21 bases between them. In germline, CDR1 is LNHDA, CDR2 SQIVND (reference sequence). The CDR3 covers 16 residues. The CDR3 protein is CASSLDGIEGSYEQYF. The DNA for the CDR3 is TGTGCCAGTAGCCTGGACGGAATCGAGGGCAGCTACGAGCAGTACTTC.

This clone was counted a single time. The rearrangement uses TRBV11-3 and TRBJ1-2; 7 bases map to TRBD1. The ends lost 3 bases at V and 4 bases at J; junction bases unmatched: 2. From germline, CDR1 is SGHNT and CDR2 YENEEA. CDR3 size: 13 residues. The CDR3 loop is CASSFRGIYGYTF. CDR3 in DNA: TGTGCCAGCAGCTTCAGGGGGATCTATGGCTACACCTTC.

CDR3 DNA: TGTGCCAGCAGTTTTATACTAGGGGTAAAGGGGGATACGCAGTATTTT. Protein product: CASSFILGVKGDTQYF. This chain links TRBV27 with TRBJ2-3; D assignment may be TRBD1 or TRBD2 (5 bases each). Trimming took 3 bases from V and 6 from J, leaving 19 bases between them. The CDR3 loop spans 16 amino acids. Germline-derived CDR1 and CDR2 are MNHEY and SMNVEV (reference sequence).